The rows below give T cell receptor beta chains drawn from one sample of a study of blood T cell repertoires in COVID-19. Sequencing used immunoSEQ multiplex PCR; TCRdb keeps in-frame clones, though not all of them. The sample has 160,000 or so clones, 86% seen once. The material sequenced was peripheral blood. These TCRs come from a woman between 65 and 79 years old with acute or convalescent COVID-19. Each CDR3 is given with its conserved first and last residue. A D gene is named only where the DNA matches it firmly. Clone size appears in some rows only: once, few, many, or a class for an expanded clone.

J,V,length,D,size,CDR3,DNA
TRBJ1-5,TRBV7-9,14,TRBD1,NA,CASSPGTTGQPQHF,TGTGCCAGCAGCCCCGGGACGACAGGGCAGCCCCAGCATTTT
TRBJ2-7,TRBV29-1,13,TRBD1,NA,CSARQGLSYEQYF,TGCAGCGCGAGACAGGGTCTTTCCTACGAGCAGTACTTC
TRBJ2-7,TRBV5-1,13,TRBD1,NA,CASSLRQGHEQYF,TGCGCCAGCAGCTTGCGACAGGGTCACGAGCAGTACTTC
TRBJ2-7,TRBV6-2/TRBV6-3,16,NA,NA,CASSYSERGGVGEQYF,TGTGCCAGCAGTTACTCGGAGAGGGGAGGAGTGGGCGAGCAGTACTTC
TRBJ2-7,TRBV5-5,16,TRBD1,NA,CASSLRTGRSSYEQYF,TGTGCCAGCAGCTTGAGGACAGGGAGATCCTCCTACGAGCAGTACTTC
TRBJ2-5,TRBV4-3,13,TRBD1,NA,CASGQGRGETQYF,TGCGCCAGCGGACAGGGGCGGGGTGAGACCCAGTACTTC
TRBJ2-1,TRBV7-9,13,NA,NA,CASSPGYSNEQFF,TGTGCCAGCAGCCCCGGTTATTCCAATGAGCAGTTCTTC
TRBJ2-7,TRBV28,14,TRBD2,NA,CASSLLGLAHEQYF,TGTGCCAGCAGTTTACTAGGACTAGCCCACGAGCAGTACTTC
TRBJ2-1,TRBV7-2,18,TRBD2,NA,CASSLYLLAGVLYNEQFF,TGTGCCAGCAGCCTCTACCTCCTAGCGGGGGTTTTATACAATGAGCAGTTCTTC
TRBJ2-1,TRBV7-2,15,NA,NA,CASSLARGSYNEQFF,TGTGCCAGCAGCTTAGCTAGGGGAAGCTACAATGAGCAGTTCTTC
TRBJ1-5,TRBV2,14,NA,few,CASRRDGDNQPQHF,TGTGCCAGCAGGCGGGACGGTGACAATCAGCCCCAGCATTTT
TRBJ1-5,TRBV4-2,16,NA,NA,CASSQGSGGSHQPQHF,TGTGCCAGCAGCCAAGGGTCGGGAGGTTCGCATCAGCCCCAGCATTTT
TRBJ2-5,TRBV30,15,TRBD2,NA,CAWSVGLAGGETQYF,TGTGCCTGGAGTGTAGGTCTAGCGGGAGGTGAGACCCAGTACTTC
TRBJ2-2,TRBV19,15,NA,NA,CASSLTGRNPGELFF,TGTGCCAGTAGCCTGACAGGTCGGAACCCCGGGGAGCTGTTTTTT
TRBJ2-3,TRBV18,13,NA,NA,CASSNSMADTQYF,TGTGCCAGCTCCAACTCTATGGCAGATACGCAGTATTTT
TRBJ2-2,TRBV7-9,17,NA,once,CASSLGDGKRATGELFF,TGTGCCAGCAGCTTAGGTGACGGGAAAAGGGCTACCGGGGAGCTGTTTTTT
TRBJ1-2,TRBV4-1,11,NA,NA,CASSQGGLYTF,TGCGCCAGCAGCCAAGGCGGATTGTACACCTTC
TRBJ1-5,TRBV7-9,14,TRBD1,NA,CASSRQGANQPQHF,TGTGCCAGCAGTCGACAGGGGGCCAATCAGCCCCAGCATTTT
TRBJ1-1,TRBV5-1,16,NA,once,CASSLNVQGTNTEAFF,TGCGCCAGCAGCTTGAACGTCCAGGGGACGAACACTGAAGCTTTCTTT
TRBJ2-5,TRBV10-3,14,TRBD1,NA,CAISEPGQGRTQYF,TGTGCCATCAGTGAGCCTGGACAGGGGAGAACCCAGTACTTC
TRBJ1-5,TRBV6-5,15,TRBD1,once,CASRKETGVNQPQHF,TGTGCCAGCAGGAAAGAGACAGGGGTGAATCAGCCCCAGCATTTT
TRBJ2-1,TRBV3-1/TRBV3-2,15,NA,NA,CASSQAVRRRNEQFF,TGTGCCAGCAGCCAAGCGGTCCGGAGACGCAATGAGCAGTTCTTC
TRBJ2-1,TRBV9,15,TRBD1,NA,CASSVAPTGGYEQFF,TGTGCCAGCAGCGTAGCCCCGACAGGGGGCTATGAGCAGTTCTTC
TRBJ1-5,TRBV30,16,NA,NA,CAWSSLAGTGNQPQHF,TGTGCCTGGAGTTCTCTTGCAGGGACTGGCAATCAGCCCCAGCATTTT
TRBJ2-1,TRBV3-1/TRBV3-2,15,NA,NA,CASSHPGEVLNEQFF,TGTGCCAGCAGCCATCCGGGAGAGGTTTTGAATGAGCAGTTCTTC